The 20 T cell receptor beta chains given below trace back to one sample, sequenced in a study of cytomegalovirus exposure and HLA in healthy donors (dated by TCRdb to 2016 to 2017). Libraries were built with the immunoSEQ multiplex PCR assay. A mixture of 60 forward primers for TCR Vbeta segments and 13 reverse primers for TCR Jbeta segments was used in the multiplex PCR. TCRdb carries this immuneACCESS record with in-frame sequences only. Its versions omit some clonotypes, under half of them owing to an unresolved V gene in the studies checked, with the rest unexplained. For this sample there are a few hundred thousand clones; about 80% appear just once. About 7.5% of the sample is in the top ten clones. The sequenced sample was PBMCs. These receptors all come from a woman aged 55-70 years in good health and CMV-seropositive.

This clone was counted once. The rearrangement uses TRBV7-2 and TRBJ2-5, with D possibly TRBD1 on 6 matching bases. The J call is doubtful: the DNA matches TRBJ2-7 better. The CDR3 consists of 12 residues. Per the germline V gene, CDR1 is SGHTA and CDR2 is FQGNSA. The chain's CDR3 is CASSLGGHEQYF. For the CDR3, the DNA is TGTGCCAGCAGCTTAGGGGGGCACGAGCAGTACTTC.

The chain has TRBV19 and TRBJ2-7; perhaps TRBD2 as D (5 bases). The CDR3 contains 13 residues. Germline V CDR1 and CDR2: LNHDA, SQIVND (reference sequence). V was cut by 9 bases and J by 0 bases, with 12 bases left in between. The CDR3 reads CASSRSGSYEQYF. The CDR3 coding sequence is TGTGCCAGCTCGAGGAGCGGCTCCTACGAGCAGTACTTC.

The rearrangement links TRBV19 to TRBJ2-1; 7 bases are shared with TRBD1. V trimming: 10 bases; J trimming: 0 bases; junction bases outside the gene matches: 18. Germline CDR1 is LNHDA and CDR2 is SQIVND (reference sequence). This CDR3 has 18 amino acids. The CDR3 nucleotides read TGTGCCAACAATTCTCTACCTCCGGGACAGAGCTCCTACAATGAGCAGTTCTTC. Translated, it gives CANNSLPPGQSSYNEQFF.

The chain uses TRBV5-4 and TRBJ2-5; TRBD2 aligns across 11 bases. Germline CDR1 and CDR2: SGHNT and YYREEE (reference sequence). The CDR3 extends over 15 amino acids. V gave up 2 bases and J gave up 1 base; unmatched junction bases: 1. CDR3 coding DNA: TGTGCCAGCAGCTTCACTAGCGGGAGCCAAGAGACCCAGTACTTC. Encoded protein: CASSFTSGSQETQYF.

The chain has TRBV28 and TRBJ2-7; 14 bases match TRBD2. Germline V gene lookup returns CDR1 MDHEN and CDR2 SYDVKM. This CDR3 has 16 amino acids. The junction had 8 bases not matched to a gene; V was cut back by 8 bases and J by 2 bases. CDR3 sequence reads: CASFSGGLAGAYEQYF. The CDR3 coding sequence is TGTGCCAGCTTTTCAGGGGGACTAGCGGGAGCCTACGAGCAGTACTTC.

The chain employs TRBV10-2 and TRBJ2-7, with 13 bases aligning to TRBD2. This CDR3 is built from 17 residues. The junction had 7 bases not matched to a gene; V was cut back by 2 bases and J by 3 bases. CDR1 and CDR2 (germline): WSHSY, SAAADI. CDR3: CASSEGGLAGPYYEQYF. The CDR3 nucleotides read TGCGCCAGCAGTGAGGGGGGACTAGCGGGACCTTACTACGAGCAGTACTTC.

V usage is TRBV6-1 and J usage is TRBJ1-1, with a tentative D call TRBD1 (5 bases). In germline, CDR1 is MNHNS, CDR2 SASEGT. V lost 3 bases to trimming and J lost 5 bases, with 19 bases between them. The CDR3 consists of 16 residues. The CDR3 DNA reads as TGTGCCAGCAGTGATGGGGCAGGCGAGTTTTGGACTGAAGCTTTCTTT. It translates to CASSDGAGEFWTEAFF.

This clone occurred a few times. The chain uses TRBV7-3 and TRBJ2-7; 7 bases line up with TRBD1. With V trimmed by 6 bases and J by 2 bases, 7 bases remained unmatched. The CDR3 loop spans 14 amino acids. Germline CDR1 reads SGHTA; CDR2 reads FQGTGA. The CDR3 DNA follows: TGTGCCAGCAGTCTAACGAGGGGGCCCTACGAGCAGTACTTC. Translation gives CASSLTRGPYEQYF.

This clone was picked up one time. J is TRBJ2-1 and V is TRBV9; 7 bases align to TRBD2. The CDR3 has 14 residues. With V trimmed by 4 bases and J by 6 bases, 7 bases remained unmatched. Germline CDR1 is SGDLS and CDR2 is YYNGEE. The DNA of the CDR3 is TGTGCCAGCAGCCTGAGGAGCGGGGTCAATGAGCAGTTCTTC. Translating gives CASSLRSGVNEQFF.

V usage is TRBV7-9 and J usage is TRBJ2-5, with 7 bases aligning to TRBD2. The CDR3 has 15 residues. The germline gives CDR1 SEHNR, CDR2 FQNEAQ (reference sequence). The ends lost 1 base at V and 2 bases at J; junction bases unmatched: 4. The CDR3 region is CASSLVLAAQETQYF. The CDR3, as DNA: TGTGCCAGCAGCTTAGTTCTAGCGGCACAAGAGACCCAGTACTTC.

This clone was detected once. The junction shows a germline mismatch at one end, possibly a read error. V is TRBV2 and J is TRBJ2-7; perhaps TRBD2 as D (6 bases). The CDR3 spans 14 residues. Germline V gene sequence: CDR1 SNHLY, CDR2 FYNNEI. CDR3 in amino acids: CASSEEGHPYEQYF. For the CDR3, the DNA is TGTGCCAGTAGTGAGGAGGGGCATCCCTACGAGCAGTACTTC.

V is TRBV18 and J is TRBJ1-1, with D unclear. This CDR3 has 13 amino acids. Germline V CDR1 and CDR2: KGHSH, LQKENI. V shed 3 bases and J shed 7 bases, with 12 bases lying between them. The CDR3 bases are TGTGCCAGCTCACCGGAGTCACGCGGTGAAGCTTTCTTT. It translates to CASSPESRGEAFF.

This clone has more than one count but fewer than ten. V and J are TRBV29-1 and TRBJ1-1; 7 bases are shared with TRBD1. Trimming removed 6 bases from V and 3 bases from J; junction bases left unmatched: 4. Per germline, CDR1 SQVTM and CDR2 ANQGSEA. The CDR3 runs to 12 residues. The CDR3 region has the DNA TGCAGCGTCCAACAGGGGCACACTGAAGCTTTCTTT. This gives the protein CSVQQGHTEAFF.

This chain uses TRBV15 with TRBJ2-5; 8 positions agree with TRBD1. The germline V gene encodes CDR1 LNHNV and CDR2 YYDKDF (reference sequence). V shed 5 bases and J 2 bases; nucleotides not matched to a gene: 7. The CDR3 contains 15 residues. The CDR3 DNA reads as TGTGCCACCAGCCCCCGGACAGGGCGGCAAGAGACCCAGTACTTC. This sequence encodes CATSPRTGRQETQYF.

The J gene is TRBJ2-1, the V gene TRBV7-9, with 9 bases lining up with TRBD1. J gave up 5 bases and V 5 bases, and 7 bases lay outside the gene matches. Germline CDR1 SEHNR, CDR2 FQNEAQ (reference sequence). CDR3 size: 15 residues. CDR3 sequence (DNA): TGTGCCAGCAGCCCGGACAGGGGAGGCAACAATGAGCAGTTCTTC. Amino acids: CASSPDRGGNNEQFF. Combining the CDR3 with reference TRBV7-9 and TRBJ2-1 gives the whole variable domain DTGVSQNPRHKITKRGQNVTFRCDPISEHNRLYWYRQTLGQGPEFLTYFQNEAQLEKSRLLSDRFSAERPKGSFSTLEIQRTEQGDSAMYLCASSPDRGGNNEQFFGPGTRLTVL.

This clone came up once. The chain combines TRBV19 with TRBJ1-5; a weak D match, TRBD1 (5 bases). CDR1 is LNHDA, CDR2 SQIVND, per germline (reference sequence). Trimming removed 6 bases from V and 0 bases from J, with 9 bases in between. The length of the CDR3 is 14 residues. The DNA for the CDR3 is TGTGCCAGTAGGGGACTTAATAGCAATCAGCCCCAGCATTTT. As protein: CASRGLNSNQPQHF.

The chain is built from TRBV28 and TRBJ1-1, with TRBD1 as a possible D gene (6 bases). Trimming removed 7 bases at V and 4 bases at J, with 10 bases between. The CDR3 is 12 amino acids. Germline V gives CDR1 MDHEN, CDR2 SYDVKM. The DNA for the CDR3 is TGTGCCAGCACAACAGGGAGCACTGAAGCTTTCTTT. Translating it yields CASTTGSTEAFF.

Remarks on this clone: The sample contains more than one DNA sequence encoding this CDR3. The V gene is TRBV9, the J gene TRBJ2-5; D gene unclear. V gave up 0 bases and J gave up 1 base, with 4 bases separating them. This CDR3 has 13 residues. Germline V lookup: CDR1 SGDLS, CDR2 YYNGEE. CDR3 region: CASSVAGQETQYF. CDR3 bases: TGTGCCAGCAGCGTAGCAGGCCAAGAGACCCAGTACTTC.

This chain joins TRBV19 and TRBJ1-2; unclear D gene. Germline-derived CDR1 and CDR2 are LNHDA and SQIVND (reference sequence). The CDR3 is made up of 13 amino acids. Trimming took off 5 bases at V and 2 bases at J, with 9 bases between the two ends. CDR3 nucleotide sequence: TGTGCCAGTAGTGGGCAGACGAACTATGGCTACACCTTC. As protein: CASSGQTNYGYTF.

The CDR3 is CASSQGAASGRGETQYF. The CDR3 nucleotides read TGCGCCAGCAGCCAAGGGGCGGCTAGCGGGAGGGGGGAGACCCAGTACTTC. The rearrangement uses TRBV4-1 and TRBJ2-5; 12 bases map to TRBD2. V trimming: 1 base; J trimming: 5 bases; junction bases outside the gene matches: 8. Germline CDR1 MGHRA, CDR2 YSYEKL. The CDR3 loop spans 17 amino acids.